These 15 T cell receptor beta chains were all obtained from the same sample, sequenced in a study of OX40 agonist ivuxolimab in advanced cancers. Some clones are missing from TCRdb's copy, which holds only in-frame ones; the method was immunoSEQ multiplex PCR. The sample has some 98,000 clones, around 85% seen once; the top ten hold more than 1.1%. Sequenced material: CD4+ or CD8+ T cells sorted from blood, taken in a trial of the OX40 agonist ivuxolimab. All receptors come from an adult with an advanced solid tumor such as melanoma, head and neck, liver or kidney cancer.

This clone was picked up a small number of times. The CDR3 sequence is CSVGNRNTEAFF. The CDR3 DNA follows: TGCAGCGTAGGGAACCGGAACACTGAAGCTTTCTTT. The rearrangement links TRBV29-1 to TRBJ1-1; no clear D. CDR3 length equals 12 residues. In germline, CDR1 is SQVTM, CDR2 ANQGSEA. V was pared by 6 bases and J by 1 base, with 9 bases between.

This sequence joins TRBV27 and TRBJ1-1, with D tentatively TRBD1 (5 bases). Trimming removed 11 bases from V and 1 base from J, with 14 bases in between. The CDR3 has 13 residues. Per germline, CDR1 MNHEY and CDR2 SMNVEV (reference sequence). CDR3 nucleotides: TGTGCCGCAGCCAGGGTCTCGAACACTGAAGCTTTCTTT. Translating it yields CAAARVSNTEAFF.

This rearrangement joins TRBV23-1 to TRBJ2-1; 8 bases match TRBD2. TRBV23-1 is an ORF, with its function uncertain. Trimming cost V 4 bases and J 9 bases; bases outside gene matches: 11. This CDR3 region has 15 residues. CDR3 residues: CASSPLLAANSEQFF. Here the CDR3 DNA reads TGCGCCAGCAGTCCCTTACTAGCGGCTAATAGTGAGCAGTTCTTC.

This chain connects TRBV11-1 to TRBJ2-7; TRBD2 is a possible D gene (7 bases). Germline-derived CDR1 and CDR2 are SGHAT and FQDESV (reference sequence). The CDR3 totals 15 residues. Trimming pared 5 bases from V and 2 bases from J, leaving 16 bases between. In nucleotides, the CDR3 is TGTGCCAGCAGCCCCCGAAAGGGGGGGACCTACGAGCAGTACTTC. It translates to CASSPRKGGTYEQYF.

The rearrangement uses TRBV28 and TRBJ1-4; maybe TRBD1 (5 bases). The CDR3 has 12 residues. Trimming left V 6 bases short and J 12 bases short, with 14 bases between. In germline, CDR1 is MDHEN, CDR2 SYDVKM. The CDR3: CASRILQGELFF. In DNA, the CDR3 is TGTGCCAGCAGAATCCTCCAAGGGGAACTGTTTTTT.

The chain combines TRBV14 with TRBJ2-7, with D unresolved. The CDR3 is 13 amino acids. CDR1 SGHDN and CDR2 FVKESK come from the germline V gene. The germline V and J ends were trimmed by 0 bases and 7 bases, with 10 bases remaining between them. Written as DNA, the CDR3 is TGTGCCAGCAGCCAAGATACGTGGCGGGAGCAGTACTTC. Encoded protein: CASSQDTWREQYF.

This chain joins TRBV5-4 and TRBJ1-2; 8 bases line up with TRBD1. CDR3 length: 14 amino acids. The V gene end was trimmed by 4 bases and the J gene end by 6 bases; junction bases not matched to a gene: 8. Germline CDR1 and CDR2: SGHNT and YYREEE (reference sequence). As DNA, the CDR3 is TGTGCCAGCAGCGCTGACAGGGGTAGGGATGGCTACACCTTC. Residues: CASSADRGRDGYTF.

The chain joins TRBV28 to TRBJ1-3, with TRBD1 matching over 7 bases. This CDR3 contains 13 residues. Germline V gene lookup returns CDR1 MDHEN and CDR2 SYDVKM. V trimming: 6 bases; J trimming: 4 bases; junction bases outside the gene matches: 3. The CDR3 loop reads CASRTGRGNTIYF. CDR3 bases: TGTGCCAGCAGGACAGGGAGAGGAAACACCATATATTTT. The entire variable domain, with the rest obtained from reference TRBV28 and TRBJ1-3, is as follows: DVKVTQSSRYLVKRTGEKVFLECVQDMDHENMFWYRQDPGLGLRLIYFSYDVKMKEKGDIPEGYSVSREKKERFSLILESASTNQTSMYLCASRTGRGNTIYFGEGSWLTVV.

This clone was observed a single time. The CDR3 loop reads CASSPPPGQDTEAFF. CDR3 coding DNA: TGTGCCAGCAGTCCTCCACCGGGTCAGGACACTGAAGCTTTCTTT. The chain carries TRBV6-6 and TRBJ1-1; the D is unclear. Trimming removed 5 bases at V and 3 bases at J, with 16 bases between. Looked up from germline, CDR1 is MNHNY and CDR2 is SVGAGI (reference sequence). This CDR3 has 15 residues.

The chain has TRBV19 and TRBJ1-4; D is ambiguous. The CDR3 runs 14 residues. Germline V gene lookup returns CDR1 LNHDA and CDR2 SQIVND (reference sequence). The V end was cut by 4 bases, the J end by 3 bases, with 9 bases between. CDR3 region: CASSTKRPNEKLFF. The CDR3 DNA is TGTGCCAGTAGTACCAAGAGGCCTAATGAAAAACTGTTTTTT.

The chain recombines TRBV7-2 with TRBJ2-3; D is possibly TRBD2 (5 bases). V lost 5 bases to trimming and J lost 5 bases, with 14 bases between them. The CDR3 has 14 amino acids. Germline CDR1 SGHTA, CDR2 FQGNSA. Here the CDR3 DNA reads TGTGCCAGCAGCCCGCCCCCAACTAGAGATACGCAGTATTTT. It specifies CASSPPPTRDTQYF.

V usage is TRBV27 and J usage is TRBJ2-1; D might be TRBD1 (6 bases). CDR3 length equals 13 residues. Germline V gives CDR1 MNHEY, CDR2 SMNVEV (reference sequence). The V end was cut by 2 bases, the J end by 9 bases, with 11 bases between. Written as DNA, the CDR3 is TGTGCCAGCAGTTTAGTAGGGGGATTTGAGCAGTTCTTC. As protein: CASSLVGGFEQFF.

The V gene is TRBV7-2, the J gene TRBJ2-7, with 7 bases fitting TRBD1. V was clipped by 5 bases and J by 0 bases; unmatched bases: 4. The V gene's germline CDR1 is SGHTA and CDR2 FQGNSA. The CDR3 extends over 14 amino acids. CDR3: CASSKDRSSYEQYF. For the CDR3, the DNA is TGTGCCAGCAGCAAGGACAGGAGCTCCTACGAGCAGTACTTC.

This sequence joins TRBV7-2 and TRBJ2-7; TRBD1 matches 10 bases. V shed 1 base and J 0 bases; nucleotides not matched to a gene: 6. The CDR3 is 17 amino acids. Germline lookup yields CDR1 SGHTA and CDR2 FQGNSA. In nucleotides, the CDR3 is TGTGCCAGCAGCTTAGTATTGGGGACAGGGGTCTCCTACGAGCAGTACTTC. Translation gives CASSLVLGTGVSYEQYF.

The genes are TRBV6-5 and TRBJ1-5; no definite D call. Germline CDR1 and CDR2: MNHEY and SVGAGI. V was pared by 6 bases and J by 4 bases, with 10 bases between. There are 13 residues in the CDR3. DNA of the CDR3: TGTGCCAGCAGCAACGGCATAAATCAGCCCCAGCATTTT. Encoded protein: CASSNGINQPQHF.